This T cell receptor (beta chain) stems from a study of T cells in localized non-small cell lung cancer (dated by TCRdb to the early 2020s). Regarding the complete study: Comparing tumors with uninvolved tumor-adjacent lungs, the study looked at the T cell repertoires of over 200 patients with early-stage NSCLC. The cohort was made up of some 240 treatment-naive NSCLC patients whose localized lung tumors had been resected. A mean age of around 66 years was recorded for the NSCLC patients, of whom 120 to 150 were male and more than 95 were female. The study at large found these results: Because the study design was exploratory, TCR variables were selected using unadjusted p-values without false-discovery rate correction. Longer overall survival was associated with higher T cell density in blood, whereas shorter survival was associated with higher clonality in adjacent lung. Because multi-region tumor sequencing was not performed, intratumor heterogeneity could not be ruled out. Uninvolved tumor-adjacent lung showed the highest T cell clonality, higher than tumor, which suggests more focused antigenic responses in the adjacent lung. A median of roughly 56 of the top 100 tumor clones were detected in paired uninvolved adjacent lung, and around 30 of these tumor clones were also found among the top 100 clones of the paired uninvolved adjacent lung.

TCR beta CDR3 regions were sequenced from DNA using the immunoSEQ Assay. The authors' analysis ran thus. T cell density was computed as TCR beta template counts normalized to usable DNA estimated by amplifying housekeeping genes. Using the preseqR package, richness was estimated by extrapolating to 120,000 templates for tissue samples and 400,000 templates for PBMC samples. Clonality was taken to be one minus Pielou's evenness. Differential abundance testing on productive amino-acid clonotypes, with a minimum total count of 5 and an alpha of 0.1, was used to identify tissue-enriched TCRs. Repertoire overlap between compartments was quantified with the Jaccard Index and Morisita Overlap Index. GLIPH clustered TCR beta CDR3s with public tetramer-defined viral CDR3s; viral motifs required at least three viral sequences plus V-gene enrichment. TCRdb provides this immuneACCESS table in a form limited to in-frame rearrangements. Some clones are lacking; in checked studies, under half of them reflect an unresolved V gene, and why the rest are absent is not known. D and trimming come from the DNA, and the V and J calls and clone size come from that table. Here the sample has 13,000 or so clones; more than 70% occur a single time. Clones ranked in the top ten supply 58% of the sample.

This clone was recorded once. This receptor's antigen is unknown. It has no much larger one-base neighbor in the sample; base qualities were not kept. At diagnosis, peripheral blood, uninvolved tumor-adjacent lung and tumor were collected and were preserved as a mix of fresh-frozen and FFPE material. For TCR repertoire profiling, blood samples were analyzed in the form of peripheral blood mononuclear cells. V loses 3 bases, J loses 3 bases, and the germline ends lie 15 bases apart. CDR1 and CDR2, per the germline V gene, are MNHNS and SASEGT. The cysteine opens and the phenylalanine closes a CDR3 of 15 amino acids. The kept DNA is CDR3 alone, 45 bases in frame from the first base.

This material consisted of peripheral blood, taken before any cancer treatment. The V and J genes are TRBV6-1 and TRBJ2-7, with the D gene not confidently named. This clonotype originated in a male donor at least 60 years old with stage III lung adenocarcinoma. The CDR3 region reads CASSDMLAEFYEQYF. The sequenced DNA is TGTGCCAGCAGTGACATGTTGGCGGAATTCTACGAGCAGTACTTC.